The 10 T cell receptor beta chains given below trace back to one sample, sequenced in a study of early T cells in non-severe SARS-CoV-2 infection. MiXCR was run by TCRdb on the 5' RACE reads, yielding one entry per CDR3 protein. This table has 66,000 or so distinct CDR3 sequences, about 13% appearing once. Input material: whole blood. Receptors were obtained from an adult who was a healthcare worker with PCR-confirmed SARS-CoV-2 infection or an uninfected control (not recorded which).

The rearrangement links TRBV24-1 to TRBJ2-1; no firm D call. CDR3 length: 13 residues. Germline CDR1 is KGHDR and CDR2 is SFDVKD. Trimming stripped 1 base from V and 9 bases from J, with 9 bases between. CDR3 sequence reads: CATSDLNVPEQFF. The CDR3 DNA is TGTGCCACCAGTGATTTAAACGTCCCTGAGCAGTTCTTC.

This sequence joins TRBV28 and TRBJ1-2, with D perhaps TRBD1 (5 bases). Trimming shortened V by 5 bases and J by 5 bases, and 9 bases separated the two germline ends. Germline assignment: CDR1 MDHEN and CDR2 SYDVKM. This CDR3 is built from 12 residues. CDR3: CASSEGKYGYTF. The CDR3 DNA reads as TGTGCCAGCAGTGAGGGGAAATATGGCTACACCTTC.

This clonotype occurred a few times. This chain uses TRBV7-2 with TRBJ2-1, with a tentative D call TRBD2 (6 bases). In germline, CDR1 is SGHTA, CDR2 FQGNSA. V was trimmed by 6 bases and J by 7 bases, leaving 19 bases between them. The CDR3 has 15 residues. This CDR3 reads CASSYREMVVNEQFF. The CDR3 nucleotides read TGTGCCAGCAGTTACCGGGAGATGGTTGTAAATGAGCAGTTCTTC.

This clonotype occurred a few times. V and J are TRBV7-9 and TRBJ2-3; D is unclear. The CDR3 is made up of 14 amino acids. V lost 7 bases, J lost 1 base, and 12 bases lay in between. Germline V lookup: CDR1 SEHNR, CDR2 FQNEAQ (reference sequence). CDR3 coding DNA: TGTGCCAGCATACGACCGGATGGCACAGATACGCAGTATTTT. Protein: CASIRPDGTDTQYF.

There are many counts of this clonotype. V and J are TRBV20-1 and TRBJ2-3; D is undetermined. Germline CDR1 reads DFQATT; CDR2 reads SNEGSKA (reference sequence). This CDR3 has 10 residues. The germline V and J ends were trimmed by 4 bases and 9 bases, with 8 bases remaining between them. The CDR3 is CSAIRSTQYF. DNA of the CDR3: TGCAGTGCTATCCGATCGACGCAGTATTTT.

The chain links TRBV19 to TRBJ2-1, with TRBD2 matching 10 bases. The CDR3 consists of 20 residues. Germline V lookup: CDR1 LNHDA, CDR2 SQIVND (reference sequence). The J segment lost 6 bases and the V segment lost 0 bases, leaving 17 bases of the junction unmatched. Written as DNA, the CDR3 is TGTGCCAGTAGTATAGATCCAGCGGGAGGGCCTAAAACGAGGGCCAATGAGCAGTTCTTC. As protein: CASSIDPAGGPKTRANEQFF.

This clonotype was counted ten times or more. The chain joins TRBV5-1 to TRBJ2-2, with 10 bases aligning to TRBD1. CDR1 SGHRS and CDR2 YFSETQ come from the germline V gene. The CDR3 covers 15 residues. V was pared by 4 bases and J by 4 bases, with 4 bases of the junction left unmatched. The CDR3: CASSPGTGVTGELFF. In DNA form, the CDR3 reads TGCGCCAGCAGCCCCGGGACAGGGGTCACCGGGGAGCTGTTTTTT.

This clonotype was observed a few times. The V call is TRBV5-1, the J call TRBJ2-5; possible D gene TRBD1, 5 bases. Germline V lookup: CDR1 SGHRS, CDR2 YFSETQ. The CDR3 is 14 residues long. V dropped 3 bases and J dropped 5 bases, with 14 bases sitting between them. CDR3 loop: CASSSSGSMETQYF. The CDR3 coding sequence is TGCGCCAGCAGCTCATCAGGGTCGATGGAGACCCAGTACTTC.

There are a few counts of this clonotype. J is TRBJ2-2 and V is TRBV28; maybe TRBD2 (5 bases). V was shortened by 5 bases and J by 7 bases, with 11 bases between the two germline ends. This CDR3 spans 13 amino acids. Germline V gene sequence: CDR1 MDHEN, CDR2 SYDVKM. CDR3 amino acids: CASSRDGVGELFF. CDR3 sequence (DNA): TGTGCCAGCAGTCGAGACGGGGTCGGGGAGCTGTTTTTT.

This sequence joins TRBV29-1 and TRBJ2-7, with D hard to call. Germline assignment: CDR1 SQVTM and CDR2 ANQGSEA. The germline V and J ends were trimmed by 2 bases and 4 bases, with 6 bases remaining between them. This CDR3 is built from 11 residues. The CDR3, as DNA: TGCAGCGTTGAATACGATTACGAGCAGTACTTC. It codes for CSVEYDYEQYF.